This TCR beta chain was sequenced during a study of blood T cells in healthy people across ages. Then a second PCR, running about 6 to 12 cycles, was carried out with a sample-barcoded 5' primer and a J-beta primer mix. Each cDNA was tagged by a template-switch adaptor containing 12 random nucleotides. Via MiXCR, TCRdb re-called the 5' RACE reads, giving one row per CDR3 protein. The table lists 1.8 million or so distinct CDR3 sequences, 35% to 50% of them singletons. Researchers isolated at least 6 million PBMCs per sample. A note on this clonotype: As yet, its antigen is unknown.

Germline CDR1 is SNHLY and CDR2 is FYNNEI. CDR3 length equals 17 residues. Whole-study findings and limits: Any changes in expanded clonotypes were possibly confounded, as donor CMV status remained unknown. Long-lived and aged donors differed, with more naive CD4+ cells and higher diversity in the long-lived.

This sequence originates from a human donor in good health. V is TRBV2 and J is TRBJ2-4; 15 positions agree with TRBD2. The J call may be in error: the DNA end matches TRBJ2-7 better. Specimen: blood. For the CDR3, the DNA is TGTGCCAGCAGTGGGACTAGCGGGGGGGCCCTCGGGTACGAGCAGTACTTC. Translating gives CASSGTSGGALGYEQYF.